The next 6 T cell receptor beta chains were all read from a single sample in a study of blood T cell repertoires in COVID-19. Only in-frame clones appear in the TCRdb table, and some are missing; sequencing was by immunoSEQ multiplex PCR. Here the sample spans around 59,000 clones, approximately 80% being singletons. The material sequenced was peripheral blood. These receptors all stem from an elderly man with acute or convalescent COVID-19.

V gene TRBV28 combines with J gene TRBJ1-5; 10 nucleotides align to TRBD1. The CDR3 is made up of 18 amino acids. Germline values: CDR1 MDHEN, CDR2 SYDVKM. V lost 3 bases to trimming and J lost 0 bases; unmatched junction nucleotides: 8. The CDR3 nucleotides are TGTGCCAGCAGTTTCCCGGGACAGGGGTTCTATAGCAATCAGCCCCAGCATTTT. Amino acids: CASSFPGQGFYSNQPQHF.

The CDR3 spells CASSTDRGNTQYF. The CDR3 DNA follows: TGTGCCAGCAGTACCGACAGGGGAAATACGCAGTATTTT. The rearrangement uses TRBV28 and TRBJ2-3; 8 nucleotides match TRBD1. V trimming: 5 bases; J trimming: 7 bases; junction bases outside the gene matches: 5. The CDR3 length is 13 residues. Germline lookup yields CDR1 MDHEN and CDR2 SYDVKM.

This clone occurred many times. The chain uses TRBV2 and TRBJ1-4; no firm D call. The length of the CDR3 is 15 residues. In germline, CDR1 is SNHLY, CDR2 FYNNEI. Trimming removed 7 bases from V and 0 bases from J, with 12 bases in between. CDR3 coding DNA: TGTGCCAGCACCGAAGCGGGAGCAACTAATGAAAAACTGTTTTTT. The encoded protein is CASTEAGATNEKLFF.

This clone was recorded once. The CDR3 loop reads CAIRESAGGPADTQYF. The CDR3 nucleotides are TGTGCCATCCGGGAGAGCGCGGGAGGGCCGGCAGATACGCAGTATTTT. The rearrangement links TRBV10-3 to TRBJ2-3; 9 bases fit TRBD2. Germline V gene lookup returns CDR1 ENHRY and CDR2 SYGVKD. After removal of 8 bases from V and 4 bases from J, the junction contained 13 bases not matched to a gene. The CDR3 runs 16 residues.

This clone came up once. The chain combines TRBV10-2 with TRBJ1-2, with D possibly matching TRBD1 (5 bases). Trimming stripped 5 bases from V and 4 bases from J, with 11 bases between. Germline V gives CDR1 WSHSY, CDR2 SAAADI. The CDR3 totals 13 residues. This chain's CDR3 is CASSPDSIYGYTF. The CDR3 DNA reads as TGCGCCAGCAGTCCTGACAGCATCTATGGCTACACCTTC.

This clone was found a few times. The chain combines TRBV5-5 with TRBJ2-1; 10 bases are shared with TRBD1. Unmatched junction bases numbered 5, after V lost 6 bases and J lost 5 bases. This CDR3 contains 14 residues. CDR1 is SGHKS, CDR2 YYEKEE, per germline (reference sequence). CDR3 loop: CASNRQGADNEQFF. DNA of the CDR3: TGTGCCAGCAACAGACAGGGGGCGGACAATGAGCAGTTCTTC.